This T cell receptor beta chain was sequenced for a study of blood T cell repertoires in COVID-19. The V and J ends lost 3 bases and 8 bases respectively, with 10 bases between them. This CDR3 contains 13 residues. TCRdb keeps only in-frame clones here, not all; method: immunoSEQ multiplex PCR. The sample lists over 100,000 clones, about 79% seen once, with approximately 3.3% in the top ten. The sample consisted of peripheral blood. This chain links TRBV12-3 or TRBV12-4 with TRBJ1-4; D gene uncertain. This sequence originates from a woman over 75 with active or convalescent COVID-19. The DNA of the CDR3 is TGTGCCAGCAGTTTCAGCTACGGGGAAAAACTGTTTTTT. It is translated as CASSFSYGEKLFF.